Shown below are 28 T cell receptor beta chains from a single sample sequenced in a study of control samples from healthy donors and cancer patients. Repertoires were generated with immunoSEQ multiplex PCR, while TCRdb's copy carries only in-frame clones and drops some. The repertoire holds over 150,000 clones, with over 90% as singletons. Sample: blood. These receptors all come from a woman in her twenties or thirties in good health.

The V and J genes are TRBV5-8 and TRBJ1-1; D possibly corresponds to TRBD1 (6 bases). The CDR3 covers 15 residues. Per germline, CDR1 SGHTS and CDR2 YDEGEE. The V gene lost 0 bases and the J gene lost 1 base, with 10 bases spanning the gap. The CDR3 DNA is TGTGCCAGCAGCTTGGAGGGGGGCCGGAACACTGAAGCTTTCTTT. It translates to CASSLEGGRNTEAFF.

The chain couples TRBV15 to TRBJ2-2, with a weak D call TRBD1 (6 bases). Germline CDR1 LNHNV, CDR2 YYDKDF (reference sequence). There are 19 residues in the CDR3. Trimming took off 0 bases at V and 1 base at J, with 18 bases between the two ends. CDR3 bases: TGTGCCACCAGCAGAGAGGGTCCGATGGGCAGGGGGAACACCGGGGAGCTGTTTTTT. Its protein product is CATSREGPMGRGNTGELFF.

This sequence joins TRBV18 and TRBJ1-5; 8 bases are shared with TRBD1. This CDR3 has 16 residues. Germline trimming cut 0 bases from V and 4 bases from J; bases unmatched to any gene: 5. Germline lookup yields CDR1 KGHSH and CDR2 LQKENI. This CDR3 reads CASSPPGQATNQPQHF. CDR3 coding DNA: TGTGCCAGCTCACCACCGGGACAGGCGACAAATCAGCCCCAGCATTTT.

The CDR3 reads CSGVITGELFF. CDR3 DNA: TGCAGCGGTGTCATAACCGGGGAGCTGTTTTTT. This sequence joins TRBV29-1 and TRBJ2-2; no clear D. Looked up from germline, CDR1 is SQVTM and CDR2 is ANQGSEA. The V and J ends lost 7 bases and 5 bases respectively, with 8 bases between them. The CDR3 covers 11 residues.

This chain uses TRBV27 with TRBJ2-7, with 7 bases that match TRBD1. Trimming removed 3 bases from V and 5 bases from J; junction bases left unmatched: 13. This CDR3 region has 16 residues. Germline CDR1 reads MNHEY; CDR2 reads SMNVEV (reference sequence). The CDR3 here is CASSFYGTAFSHEQYF. The DNA of the CDR3 is TGTGCCAGCAGTTTTTATGGGACAGCGTTTTCCCACGAGCAGTACTTC.

The gene calls are TRBV7-8 and TRBJ2-7; TRBD1 matches at 9 bases. Germline V gene sequence: CDR1 SGHVS, CDR2 FQNEAQ. Germline trimming cut 5 bases from V and 2 bases from J; bases unmatched to any gene: 4. This CDR3 is 14 amino acids long. CDR3 nucleotide sequence: TGTGCCAGCAGCCCGGGACAGGGCACCTACGAGCAGTACTTC. Its protein is CASSPGQGTYEQYF. Full variable domain (remainder filled in from reference TRBV7-8 and TRBJ2-7): GAGVSQSPRYKVAKRGQDVALRCDPISGHVSLFWYQQALGQGPEFLTYFQNEAQLDKSGLPSDRFFAERPEGSVSTLKIQRTQQEDSAVYLCASSPGQGTYEQYFGPGTRLTVT.

This clone was seen once. The genes are TRBV18 and TRBJ1-5; no clear D. The CDR3 totals 14 residues. Germline V gene sequence: CDR1 KGHSH, CDR2 LQKENI. The V end lost 1 base, the J end lost 7 bases, and 11 bases lay between the germline ends. The CDR3 DNA reads TGTGCCAGCTCACCACGTAAGGGCAGCCAGCCCCAGCATTTT. Its translation is CASSPRKGSQPQHF.

The rearrangement uses TRBV14 and TRBJ2-1; no clear D. The CDR3 length is 16 residues. V was cut by 8 bases and J by 4 bases, with 21 bases left in between. Germline V gene sequence: CDR1 SGHDN, CDR2 FVKESK. The CDR3 DNA reads as TGTGCCAGCGCCCTGCTTGGCCCGACGCTATACAATGAGCAGTTCTTC. Amino acids: CASALLGPTLYNEQFF. The variable domain in full, completed from reference TRBV14 and TRBJ2-1, reads EAGVTQFPSHSVIEKGQTVTLRCDPISGHDNLYWYRRVMGKEIKFLLHFVKESKQDESGMPNNRFLAERTGGTYSTLKVQPAELEDSGVYFCASALLGPTLYNEQFFGPGTRLTVL.

The V and J genes are TRBV9 and TRBJ2-1, with D possibly matching TRBD1 (7 bases). V lost 4 bases and J lost 7, with 21 bases in between. Germline V gene sequence: CDR1 SGDLS, CDR2 YYNGEE. The CDR3 consists of 16 residues. CDR3 DNA: TGTGCCAGCAGCAGCCTGGAGGGGGCTCTTGGTAATGAGCAGTTCTTC. Protein: CASSSLEGALGNEQFF. The full variable domain, completed using reference TRBV9 and TRBJ2-1, is DSGVTQTPKHLITATGQRVTLRCSPRSGDLSVYWYQQSLDQGLQFLIQYYNGEERAKGNILERFSAQQFPDLHSELNLSSLELGDSALYFCASSSLEGALGNEQFFGPGTRLTVL.

The CDR3 region is CASSPDRGGSPLHF. CDR3 nucleotides: TGTGCCAGCAGTCCGGACAGGGGAGGATCACCCCTCCACTTT. This rearrangement joins TRBV2 to TRBJ1-6; TRBD1 matches at 9 bases. This CDR3 comprises 14 residues. Germline assignment: CDR1 SNHLY and CDR2 FYNNEI. J gave up 10 bases and V 5 bases, and 6 bases lay outside the gene matches.

This chain uses TRBV19 with TRBJ2-3, with D perhaps being TRBD1 or TRBD2 (5 bases each). This CDR3 comprises 14 residues. CDR1 and CDR2 from the germline V gene are LNHDA and SQIVND (reference sequence). Trimming pared 4 bases from V and 5 bases from J, leaving 13 bases between. CDR3: CASSRPGRVDTQYF. DNA of the CDR3: TGTGCCAGTAGTAGGCCAGGGAGAGTAGATACGCAGTATTTT.

This chain connects TRBV10-3 to TRBJ2-5; possible D gene TRBD2, 5 bases. Trimming took 3 bases from V and 1 from J, leaving 9 bases between them. From germline, CDR1 is ENHRY and CDR2 SYGVKD. This CDR3 region has 14 residues. DNA for the CDR3: TGTGCCATCAGTGATGAGGGAAGCCAAGAGACCCAGTACTTC. Its protein product is CAISDEGSQETQYF.

V gene TRBV28 combines with J gene TRBJ1-6, with D perhaps TRBD1 (6 bases). Germline V CDR1 and CDR2: MDHEN, SYDVKM. The ends were cut back, 9 bases at V and 7 bases at J, with 10 bases in the middle. The CDR3 totals 12 residues. The CDR3 region is CASCGGNSPLHF. The CDR3 DNA is TGTGCCAGTTGTGGGGGCAATTCACCCCTCCACTTT. The full variable domain, in which reference TRBV28 and TRBJ1-6 provide the parts outside the CDR3, is DVKVTQSSRYLVKRTGEKVFLECVQDMDHENMFWYRQDPGLGLRLIYFSYDVKMKEKGDIPEGYSVSREKKERFSLILESASTNQTSMYLCASCGGNSPLHFGNGTRLTVT.

This sequence joins TRBV7-9 and TRBJ2-3, with 8 nucleotides matching TRBD2. Germline CDR1 and CDR2: SEHNR and FQNEAQ (reference sequence). J lost 4 bases, V lost 4 bases, and 10 bases had no gene match. This CDR3 is built from 16 residues. The CDR3 reads CASSSGAGGSADTQYF. In DNA form, the CDR3 reads TGTGCCAGCAGCTCCGGGGCGGGAGGTTCAGCAGATACGCAGTATTTT.

V gene TRBV6-6 combines with J gene TRBJ2-6; D is possibly TRBD1 (5 bases). This CDR3 is 16 amino acids long. Per germline, CDR1 MNHNY and CDR2 SVGAGI (reference sequence). Trimming left V 0 bases short and J 1 base short, with 7 bases between. CDR3 nucleotide sequence: TGTGCCAGCAGTTACTCGGCAGGGTCTGGGGCCAACGTCCTGACTTTC. Its translation: CASSYSAGSGANVLTF.

This sequence joins TRBV9 and TRBJ1-6; TRBD1 agrees at 7 bases. The CDR3 contains 13 residues. The germline gives CDR1 SGDLS, CDR2 YYNGEE. Losses at the gene ends were 1 base for V and 10 bases for J; bases not matched to a gene: 2. The CDR3 here is CASSVTGASPLHF. In nucleotides, the CDR3 is TGTGCCAGCAGCGTAACAGGGGCCTCACCCCTCCACTTT.

The chain carries TRBV5-1 and TRBJ1-2, with D uncertain. The CDR3 is made up of 13 amino acids. The germline V and J ends were trimmed by 0 bases and 8 bases, with 11 bases remaining between them. In germline, CDR1 is SGHRS, CDR2 YFSETQ. The CDR3 sequence: CASSLDRGVGYTF. The DNA of the CDR3 is TGCGCCAGCAGCTTGGACAGAGGTGTGGGCTACACCTTC.

The gene calls are TRBV11-2 and TRBJ2-1, with 10 nucleotides matching TRBD2. The germline CDR1 and CDR2 sequences are SGHAT and FQNNGV. The V segment lost 3 bases and the J segment 10 bases; nucleotides outside the gene matches: 9. The CDR3 consists of 15 residues. The CDR3 nucleotides are TGTGCCAGCAGCTTCGGGACTAGCGTTCCAGGGGAGCAGTTCTTC. Translation: CASSFGTSVPGEQFF.

The J gene is TRBJ2-3, the V gene TRBV19, with 7 bases identical to TRBD1. The CDR3 has 17 amino acids. CDR1 LNHDA and CDR2 SQIVND come from the germline V gene (reference sequence). Unmatched junction bases numbered 10, after V lost 2 bases and J lost 2 bases. The CDR3 region is CASSIRSTGRVTDTQYF. DNA of the CDR3: TGTGCCAGTAGTATAAGGTCGACAGGGCGAGTCACAGATACGCAGTATTTT.

The V gene is TRBV5-1, the J gene TRBJ2-1, with D unresolved. The CDR3 has 13 amino acids. Trimming cost V 0 bases and J 8 bases, with 9 bases left between them. Germline V lookup: CDR1 SGHRS, CDR2 YFSETQ. CDR3 amino acids: CASSLAPEDEQFF. In DNA, the CDR3 is TGCGCCAGCAGCTTGGCGCCTGAGGATGAGCAGTTCTTC. Full variable domain (rest looked up from reference TRBV5-1 and TRBJ2-1): KAGVTQTPRYLIKTRGQQVTLSCSPISGHRSVSWYQQTPGQGLQFLFEYFSETQRNKGNFPGRFSGRQFSNSRSEMNVSTLELGDSALYLCASSLAPEDEQFFGPGTRLTVL.

The gene calls are TRBV29-1 and TRBJ2-3, with 7 bases aligning to TRBD2. This CDR3 has 14 amino acids. V gave up 4 bases and J gave up 3 bases; unmatched junction bases: 7. CDR1 and CDR2 from the germline V gene are SQVTM and ANQGSEA. Here the CDR3 DNA reads TGCAGCGTTGCTGGCGGGAGTCTTACAGATACGCAGTATTTT. Its translation: CSVAGGSLTDTQYF.

The chain has TRBV5-4 and TRBJ2-1, with 7 nucleotides matching TRBD2. Germline loops: CDR1 SGHNT, CDR2 YYREEE (reference sequence). The CDR3 spans 15 residues. Losses at the gene ends were 0 bases for V and 6 bases for J; bases not matched to a gene: 6. Here the CDR3 reads CASSLGGTISNEQFF. DNA of the CDR3: TGTGCCAGCAGCTTGGGCGGGACTATATCCAATGAGCAGTTCTTC.

The chain employs TRBV5-1 and TRBJ1-1; D is perhaps TRBD1 (5 bases). The CDR3 spans 14 residues. Looked up from germline, CDR1 is SGHRS and CDR2 is YFSETQ. V dropped 7 bases and J dropped 3 bases, with 16 bases sitting between them. CDR3 in amino acids: CASRLRIGDTEAFF. The CDR3 DNA reads as TGCGCCAGCCGACTTCGCATAGGGGACACTGAAGCTTTCTTT.

The CDR3 bases are TGTGCCAGCAAGCCCAGATACCAAGAGACCCAGTACTTC. This translates into CASKPRYQETQYF. This chain uses TRBV2 with TRBJ2-5; D remains ambiguous. The germline V gene has CDR1 SNHLY and CDR2 FYNNEI. Trimming took 7 bases from V and 0 from J, leaving 9 bases between them. The CDR3 sequence is 13 residues long.

This sequence joins TRBV9 and TRBJ2-7; TRBD1 agrees at 8 bases. CDR1 is SGDLS and CDR2 is YYNGEE in the germline V gene. The trim removed 0 bases at V and 3 bases at J, leaving 2 bases unmatched. There are 14 residues in the CDR3. The CDR3 bases are TGTGCCAGCAGCGTAGCGGGACAGGACTACGAGCAGTACTTC. It specifies CASSVAGQDYEQYF.

The V and J genes are TRBV15 and TRBJ2-2, with TRBD1 matching 7 bases. Germline V lookup: CDR1 LNHNV, CDR2 YYDKDF (reference sequence). The junction had 4 bases not matched to a gene; V was cut back by 0 bases and J by 6 bases. This CDR3 is 15 amino acids long. The CDR3 sequence: CATSRDRQGAGELFF. Here the CDR3 DNA reads TGTGCCACCAGCAGAGATCGTCAGGGGGCCGGGGAGCTGTTTTTT.

The CDR3 region is CASSVSGTGAGANTEAFF. In DNA form, the CDR3 reads TGCGCCAGCAGCGTTTCCGGGACAGGGGCCGGGGCGAACACTGAAGCTTTCTTT. The chain employs TRBV5-1 and TRBJ1-1; 10 nucleotides agree with TRBD1. The trim removed 4 bases at V and 1 base at J, leaving 13 bases unmatched. Germline V lookup: CDR1 SGHRS, CDR2 YFSETQ. The CDR3 extends over 18 amino acids.

The chain couples TRBV5-1 to TRBJ2-1; TRBD2 might be the D (6 bases). Germline loops: CDR1 SGHRS, CDR2 YFSETQ. The CDR3 is 15 residues long. Trimming left V 3 bases short and J 5 bases short, with 15 bases between. This chain's CDR3 is CASSWVGGGDNEQFF. CDR3 bases: TGCGCCAGCAGCTGGGTAGGCGGAGGGGACAATGAGCAGTTCTTC.